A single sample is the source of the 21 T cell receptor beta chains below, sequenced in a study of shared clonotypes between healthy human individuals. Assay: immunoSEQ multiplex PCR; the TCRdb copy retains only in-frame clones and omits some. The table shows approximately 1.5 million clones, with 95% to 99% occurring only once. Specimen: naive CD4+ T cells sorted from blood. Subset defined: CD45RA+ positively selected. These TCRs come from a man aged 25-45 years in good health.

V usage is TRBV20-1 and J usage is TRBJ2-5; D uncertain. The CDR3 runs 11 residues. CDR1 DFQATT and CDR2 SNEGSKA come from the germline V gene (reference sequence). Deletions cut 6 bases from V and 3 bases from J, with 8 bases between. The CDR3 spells CSAQKEETQYF. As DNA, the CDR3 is TGCAGTGCCCAAAAGGAAGAGACCCAGTACTTC.

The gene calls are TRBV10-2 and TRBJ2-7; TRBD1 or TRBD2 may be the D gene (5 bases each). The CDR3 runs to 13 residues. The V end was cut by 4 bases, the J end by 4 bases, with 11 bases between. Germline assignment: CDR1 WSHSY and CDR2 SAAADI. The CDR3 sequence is CASSAGPIYEQYF. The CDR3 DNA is TGCGCCAGCAGTGCGGGACCGATATACGAGCAGTACTTC.

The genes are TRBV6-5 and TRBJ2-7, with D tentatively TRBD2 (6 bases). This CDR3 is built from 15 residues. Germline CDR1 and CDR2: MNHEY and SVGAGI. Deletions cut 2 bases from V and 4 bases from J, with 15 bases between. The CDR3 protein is CASSYEGGVSYEQYF. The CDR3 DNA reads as TGTGCCAGCAGTTACGAGGGAGGAGTGTCGTACGAGCAGTACTTC.

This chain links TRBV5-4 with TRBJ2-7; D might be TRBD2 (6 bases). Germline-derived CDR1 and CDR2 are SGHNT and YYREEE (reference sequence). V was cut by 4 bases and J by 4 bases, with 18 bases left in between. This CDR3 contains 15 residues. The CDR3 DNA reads TGTGCCAGCAGCAAAGACCCGGGGACTCGATACGAGCAGTACTTC. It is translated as CASSKDPGTRYEQYF.

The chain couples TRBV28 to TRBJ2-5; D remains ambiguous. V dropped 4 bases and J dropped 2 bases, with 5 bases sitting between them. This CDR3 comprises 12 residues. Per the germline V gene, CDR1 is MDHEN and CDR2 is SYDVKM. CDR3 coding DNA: TGTGCCAGCAGTTCCGTACAAGAGACCCAGTACTTC. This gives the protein CASSSVQETQYF. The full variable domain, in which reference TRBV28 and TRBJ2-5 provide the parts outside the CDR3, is DVKVTQSSRYLVKRTGEKVFLECVQDMDHENMFWYRQDPGLGLRLIYFSYDVKMKEKGDIPEGYSVSREKKERFSLILESASTNQTSMYLCASSSVQETQYFGPGTRLLVL.

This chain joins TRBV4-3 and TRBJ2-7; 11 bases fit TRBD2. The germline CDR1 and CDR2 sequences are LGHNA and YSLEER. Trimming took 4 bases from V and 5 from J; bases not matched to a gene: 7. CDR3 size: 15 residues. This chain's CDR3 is CASSRLTSGIDEQYF. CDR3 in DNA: TGCGCCAGCAGCCGCCTGACTAGCGGGATAGACGAGCAGTACTTC.

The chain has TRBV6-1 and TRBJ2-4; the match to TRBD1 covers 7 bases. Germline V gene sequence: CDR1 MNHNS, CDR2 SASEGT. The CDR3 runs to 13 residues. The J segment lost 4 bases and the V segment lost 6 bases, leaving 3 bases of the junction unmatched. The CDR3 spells CASRTTGKNIQYF. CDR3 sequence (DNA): TGTGCCAGCAGGACGACAGGGAAAAACATTCAGTACTTC.

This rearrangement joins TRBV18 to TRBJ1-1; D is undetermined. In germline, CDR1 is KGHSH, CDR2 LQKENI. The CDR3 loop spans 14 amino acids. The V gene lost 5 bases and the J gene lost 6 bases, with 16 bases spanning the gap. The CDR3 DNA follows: TGTGCCAGCTCAACTCTTCGTGGGTACGCTGAAGCTTTCTTT. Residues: CASSTLRGYAEAFF.

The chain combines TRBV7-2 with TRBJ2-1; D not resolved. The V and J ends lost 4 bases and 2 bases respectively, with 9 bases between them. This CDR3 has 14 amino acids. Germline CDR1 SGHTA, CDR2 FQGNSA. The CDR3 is CASSSHGAYNEQFF. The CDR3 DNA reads TGTGCCAGCAGCTCCCATGGCGCCTACAATGAGCAGTTCTTC.

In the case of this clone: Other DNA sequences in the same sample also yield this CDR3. CDR3 sequence (DNA): TGTGCCAGCAGCTTTAGTGGACAGTCCTACGAGCAGTACTTC. It yields the protein CASSFSGQSYEQYF. This rearrangement joins TRBV5-4 to TRBJ2-7, with D tentatively TRBD1 (6 bases). This CDR3 has 14 residues. CDR1 is SGHNT and CDR2 is YYREEE in the germline V gene (reference sequence). Trimming took off 2 bases at V and 1 base at J, with 10 bases between the two ends.

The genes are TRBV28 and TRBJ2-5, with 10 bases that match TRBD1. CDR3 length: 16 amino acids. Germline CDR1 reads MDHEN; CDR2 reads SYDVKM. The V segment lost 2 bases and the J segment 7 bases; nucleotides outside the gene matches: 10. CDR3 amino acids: CASSLVTGGQVRTQYF. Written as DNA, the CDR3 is TGTGCCAGCAGTTTAGTGACAGGGGGCCAAGTTAGGACCCAGTACTTC. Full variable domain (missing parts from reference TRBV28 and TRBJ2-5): DVKVTQSSRYLVKRTGEKVFLECVQDMDHENMFWYRQDPGLGLRLIYFSYDVKMKEKGDIPEGYSVSREKKERFSLILESASTNQTSMYLCASSLVTGGQVRTQYFGPGTRLLVL.

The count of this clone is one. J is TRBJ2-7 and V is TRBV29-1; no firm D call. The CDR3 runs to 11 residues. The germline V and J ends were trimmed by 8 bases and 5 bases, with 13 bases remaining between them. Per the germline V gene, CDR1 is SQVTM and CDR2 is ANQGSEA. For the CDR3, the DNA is TGCAGCACCCGAGGTGGGGACGAGCAGTACTTC. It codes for CSTRGGDEQYF.

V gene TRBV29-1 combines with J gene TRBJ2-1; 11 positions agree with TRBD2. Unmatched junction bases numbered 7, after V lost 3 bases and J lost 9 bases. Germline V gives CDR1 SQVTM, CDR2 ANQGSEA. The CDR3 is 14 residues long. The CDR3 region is CSVDRLAGPGEQFF. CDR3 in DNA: TGCAGCGTTGACCGACTAGCGGGACCCGGTGAGCAGTTCTTC.

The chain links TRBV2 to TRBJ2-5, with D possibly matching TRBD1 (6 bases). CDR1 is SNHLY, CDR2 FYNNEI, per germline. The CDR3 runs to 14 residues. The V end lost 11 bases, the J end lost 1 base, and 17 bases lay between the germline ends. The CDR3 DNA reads TGTGCCGGCGGGCGGAACAGGGTCCAAGAGACCCAGTACTTC. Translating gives CAGGRNRVQETQYF.

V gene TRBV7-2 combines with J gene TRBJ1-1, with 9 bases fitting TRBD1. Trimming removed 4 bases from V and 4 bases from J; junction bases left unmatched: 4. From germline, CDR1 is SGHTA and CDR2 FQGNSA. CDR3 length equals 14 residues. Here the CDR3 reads CASSYRGQGTEAFF. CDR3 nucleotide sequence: TGTGCCAGCAGCTACAGGGGGCAGGGCACTGAAGCTTTCTTT.

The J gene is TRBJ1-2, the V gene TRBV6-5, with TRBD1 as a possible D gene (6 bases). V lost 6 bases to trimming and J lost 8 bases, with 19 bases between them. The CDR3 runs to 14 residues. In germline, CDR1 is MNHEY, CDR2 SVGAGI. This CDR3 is CASSPPIQTGGYTF. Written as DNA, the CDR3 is TGTGCCAGCAGCCCTCCTATTCAGACAGGCGGCTACACCTTC.

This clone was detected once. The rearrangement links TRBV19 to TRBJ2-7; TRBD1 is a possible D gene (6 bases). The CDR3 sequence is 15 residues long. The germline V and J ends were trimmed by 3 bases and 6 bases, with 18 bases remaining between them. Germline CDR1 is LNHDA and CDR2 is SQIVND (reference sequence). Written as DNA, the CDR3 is TGTGCCAGTAGTATTTCACAGACAGGAAGTGTCGAGCAGTACTTC. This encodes CASSISQTGSVEQYF.

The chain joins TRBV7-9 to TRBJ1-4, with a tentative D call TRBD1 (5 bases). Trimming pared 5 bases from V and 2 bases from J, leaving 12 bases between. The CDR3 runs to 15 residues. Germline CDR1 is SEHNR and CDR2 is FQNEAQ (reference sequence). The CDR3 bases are TGTGCCAGCAGCCCCGCCGGGGCCACTAATGAAAAACTGTTTTTT. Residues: CASSPAGATNEKLFF.

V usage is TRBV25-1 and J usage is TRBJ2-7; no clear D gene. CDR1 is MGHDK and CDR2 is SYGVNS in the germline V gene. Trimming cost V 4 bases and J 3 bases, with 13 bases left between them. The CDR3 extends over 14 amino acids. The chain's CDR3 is CASSALPTVYEQYF. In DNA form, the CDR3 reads TGTGCCAGCAGTGCGCTTCCTACGGTCTACGAGCAGTACTTC.

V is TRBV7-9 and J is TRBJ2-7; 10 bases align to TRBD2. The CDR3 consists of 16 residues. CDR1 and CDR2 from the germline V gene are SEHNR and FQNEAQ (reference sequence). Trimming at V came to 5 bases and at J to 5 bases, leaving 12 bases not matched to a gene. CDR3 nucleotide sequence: TGTGCCAGCAGCATAGGAACCGGGACTAGCGTCCACGAGCAGTACTTC. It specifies CASSIGTGTSVHEQYF.

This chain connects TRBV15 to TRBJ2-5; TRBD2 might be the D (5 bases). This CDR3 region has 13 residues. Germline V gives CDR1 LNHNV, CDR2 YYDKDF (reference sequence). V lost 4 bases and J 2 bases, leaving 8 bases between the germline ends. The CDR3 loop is CATSKGVQETQYF. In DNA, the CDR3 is TGTGCCACCAGCAAGGGAGTTCAAGAGACCCAGTACTTC.